This entry concerns a single T cell receptor (beta chain). CDR1 and CDR2 (germline): SNHLY, FYNNEI. There are 13 residues in the CDR3. V shed 10 bases and J 6 bases; nucleotides not matched to a gene: 9. This entry belongs to a study of cytomegalovirus exposure and HLA in healthy donors. PCR amplification relied on 60 Vbeta primers (plus 13 Jbeta primers). Some clones are missing from TCRdb's copy, which holds only in-frame ones; the method was immunoSEQ multiplex PCR. The sample records fewer than 150,000 clones, more than 70% being singletons. Source material: PBMCs. This TCR was sampled from a man younger than 40 in good health and CMV-seronegative. This chain joins TRBV2 and TRBJ1-1; 9 bases match TRBD1. The CDR3 protein is CAIRTGDSSEAFF. The CDR3 DNA sequence: TGTGCCATTCGGACAGGGGATAGTTCTGAAGCTTTCTTT.